These 8 T cell receptor beta chains share one sample of origin, sequenced in a study of vaccination effects on CD4 cells after COVID-19. ViraFEST used viral peptide pools to expand antigen-specific CD4+ T cells before sequencing. Following 10 days of culture, CD4+ T cells were isolated. By PCR, the person was confirmed to have had SARS-CoV-2 infection between March and December 2020. These receptors' targets are unknown. Some clones are missing from TCRdb's copy, which holds only in-frame ones; the method was immunoSEQ multiplex PCR. The data show around 37,000 clones, 73% seen once. The specimen comprised CD4+ T cells from PBMCs cultured with a peptide pool, sampled before COVID-19 vaccination. These receptors all come from a human donor who had a prior SARS-CoV-2 infection.

This clone was recorded a few times. V usage is TRBV28 and J usage is TRBJ2-7; D ambiguous. This CDR3 is 12 amino acids long. V lost 3 bases, J lost 5 bases, and 8 bases lay in between. The V gene's germline CDR1 is MDHEN and CDR2 SYDVKM. CDR3 DNA: TGTGCCAGCAGTTTCCATTCTAACGAGCAGTACTTC. Translating it yields CASSFHSNEQYF.

The CDR3 loop reads CASRWTGGHTGELFF. The CDR3 DNA reads as TGTGCCAGCCGATGGACAGGGGGTCACACCGGGGAGCTGTTTTTT. This chain connects TRBV6-5 to TRBJ2-2; 10 bases line up with TRBD1. The J segment lost 3 bases and the V segment lost 8 bases, leaving 6 bases of the junction unmatched. The CDR3 has 15 residues. Germline loops: CDR1 MNHEY, CDR2 SVGAGI.

The sample holds one count of this clone. The chain recombines TRBV5-4 with TRBJ1-2; 8 bases align to TRBD1. Trimming at V came to 2 bases and at J to 7 bases, leaving 1 base not matched to a gene. The CDR3 loop spans 12 amino acids. From germline, CDR1 is SGHNT and CDR2 YYREEE (reference sequence). The CDR3 spells CASSFDRGGYTF. The CDR3 nucleotides are TGTGCCAGCAGCTTCGACAGGGGTGGCTACACCTTC.

The chain couples TRBV3-1 (or the pseudogene TRBV3-2) to TRBJ2-2, with TRBD2 identical over 11 bases. This CDR3 has 16 amino acids. V lost 5 bases and J lost 4; bases outside the gene matches: 6. Germline V lookup: CDR1 LGHDT, CDR2 YNNKEL (reference sequence). This chain's CDR3 is CASSTRLAGSTGELFF. As DNA, the CDR3 is TGTGCCAGCAGCACACGACTAGCGGGATCCACCGGGGAGCTGTTTTTT.

V gene TRBV5-4 combines with J gene TRBJ1-1; no firm D call. This CDR3 comprises 14 residues. Germline lookup yields CDR1 SGHNT and CDR2 YYREEE (reference sequence). The V gene lost 4 bases and the J gene lost 0 bases, with 10 bases spanning the gap. The CDR3 loop reads CASSIVNMNTEAFF. The CDR3 DNA follows: TGTGCCAGCAGCATAGTAAACATGAACACTGAAGCTTTCTTT.

This clone was seen a handful of times. This chain uses TRBV30 with TRBJ1-6; D not resolved. The CDR3 has 14 amino acids. V was trimmed by 2 bases and J by 10 bases, leaving 15 bases between them. Per the germline V gene, CDR1 is GTSNPN and CDR2 is SVGIG (reference sequence). The CDR3 coding sequence is TGTGCCTGGAGTCAAGATTACGGGGTCTCACCCCTCCACTTT. Residues: CAWSQDYGVSPLHF.

This clone was detected only a few times. The J gene is TRBJ2-3, the V gene TRBV24-1; 9 nucleotides match TRBD1. V lost 4 bases, J lost 3 bases, and 4 bases stayed unmatched. The germline V gene encodes CDR1 KGHDR and CDR2 SFDVKD. The CDR3 is 15 amino acids. Written as DNA, the CDR3 is TGTGCCACCAGTGAGACTGGACAGGGGACAGATACGCAGTATTTT. Translated: CATSETGQGTDTQYF.

The V call is TRBV4-2, the J call TRBJ2-7, with a possible D match to TRBD2 (6 bases). In germline, CDR1 is LGHNA, CDR2 YNFKEQ. V lost 4 bases and J 6 bases, leaving 16 bases between the germline ends. The CDR3 spans 14 residues. CDR3 region: CASSREVLLSEQYF. CDR3 nucleotide sequence: TGTGCCAGCAGCCGGGAGGTACTCCTCTCCGAGCAGTACTTC.